This record concerns one TCR beta chain sequence. Its antigen is unknown. One base away there is no much larger clone; base qualities are not given. These data originate in a study of PD-1 blockade in classical Hodgkin lymphoma (dated by TCRdb to 2020 to 2021). With respect to the entire study: Nivolumab dosing was 3 mg/kg intravenously every 2 weeks, continuing until either disease progression or unacceptable toxicity. To define a peripheral blood immune signature of response to PD-1 blockade in classical Hodgkin lymphoma, the study combined TCR beta sequencing with CyTOF. The study at large found these results: Lower diversity was seen in patients whose nivolumab began less than 1 year after ASCT, and these patients were left out of later analyses so that immune reconstitution would not confound the results. Baseline TCR diversity was reported to be lower in newly diagnosed patients than in healthy donors, and even lower in relapsed/refractory patients. The study was restricted to a single clinical trial cohort, and the causes of repertoire differences, possibly disease activity or prior therapy, were left undefined. CD4+ but not CD8+ TCR diversity rose significantly by C4D1 (p=0.0027 vs p=0.16), most apparent in complete responders (p=0.02). Trial patients achieving complete response had baseline diversity similar to newly diagnosed patients, whereas partial responders and progressors had significantly lower diversity.

This specimen's time point label, per the study, means: cycle 2 day 1 (C2D1) of nivolumab. Every trial patient had relapsed following autologous stem cell transplantation, and prior brentuximab vedotin exposure was what differed among cohorts A, B and C. The trial cohort was composed of about 53 patients with relapsed/refractory classical Hodgkin lymphoma, for whom complete response, partial response or progressive disease was recorded as best overall response. Trial patients were treated with single-agent nivolumab in the multi-cohort phase II CheckMate 205 trial. An independent review committee assessed best overall response by applying the 2007 International Working Group response criteria. Trial PBMCs were obtained immediately prior to nivolumab initiation (C1D1) and on therapy at cycle 2 day 1 and cycle 4 day 1. After peripheral blood was drawn into 8 mL Vacutainer Cell Preparation Tubes, PBMCs were isolated by centrifugation and then cryopreserved.

The V end gives up 2 bases and the J end 2 bases, leaving 5 bases in the junction not matched to a gene. The germline V gene sets CDR1 to SGHTA and CDR2 to FQGNSA. The CDR3 starts with the cysteine, ends with the phenylalanine, and has 17 residues. Only the CDR3 portion is preserved as DNA: 51 bases, with reading frame beginning at the first base. The Qiagen DNeasy kit was used to extract genomic DNA both from unsorted PBMCs and from the negatively selected CD4+ and CD8+ fractions. Amplification of TCR beta CDR3 regions was done by immunoSEQ multiplex PCR with primers that anneal to V and J segments. Amplification bias was minimized using a synthetic immune receptor repertoire, and residual bias was removed computationally after sequencing. Regarding the original processing steps: Repertoire diversity was quantified as the Shannon entropy index using custom Python scripts. Unsorted, CD4+ and CD8+ repertoires were analyzed separately, except for combined analyses in which CD4+ and CD8+ sequences were merged in silico. A clone was considered expanded if an increase in frequency of at least 2-fold after treatment relative to C1D1 was found, and a pseudocount of 0.5 was applied to clones undetected at baseline. Clones with 0 or 1 copy at C1D1 were classified as singleton clones, and clones with 2 or more copies were classified as non-singleton clones. By matching protein sequences in sorted samples from the same patient, clones expanded in unsorted samples were annotated as CD4+, CD8+ or unknown. Diversity changes from C1D1 to C4D1 were tested in paired samples using Wilcoxon tests. Entries here come from immuneACCESS through TCRdb and include only in-frame sequences with V and J called. Some clones fail to appear in such tables; in the studies checked, an unresolved V gene covers under half of the shortfall, and the cause of the remainder is unknown. That table supplies the V and J calls and clone size; D and trimming were determined from the DNA. Here the sample has about 110,000 clones; nearly 90% occur a single time. The ten largest clones take up less than 20% of the sample.

The sample was peripheral blood mononuclear cells (PBMCs), taken before the second cycle of nivolumab. This chain joins TRBV7-2 to TRBJ2-7; 14 bases in the junction line up with TRBD2. This sequence originates from a human donor with classical Hodgkin lymphoma. This receptor carries the CDR3 CASSLKGTSGSAYEQYF. The nucleotides read TGTGCCAGCAGCTTAAAGGGGACTAGCGGGAGCGCCTACGAGCAGTACTTC.